This passage covers 3 T cell receptor beta chains from one sample sequenced in a study of T cells in Graves' hyperthyroidism and ophthalmopathy. RNA transcripts were the template for amplifying TCR beta CDR3 regions. First-round RT-PCR targeting the TCR CDR3 was performed with the HTBI primer set. MiXCR, run by TCRdb on the multiplex PCR reads, gives a single entry per CDR3 protein. The sample consists of more than 50,000 distinct CDR3 sequences, 40% to 55% of them appearing once. The sequenced sample consisted of blood. These receptors originate from a woman aged 25-40 years with Graves' ophthalmopathy.

In regard to this clonotype: Since a much larger clone is just one base distant, this may be a read error. The CDR3 DNA follows: TGTGCCAGCAGTATTGGCCTGAGTGCCGGGGGGCTGTTTTTT. Translation gives CASSIGLSAGGLFF. J is TRBJ2-2 and V is TRBV5-4, with D possibly TRBD2 on 6 matching bases. CDR1 and CDR2 from the germline V gene are SGHNT and YYREEE (reference sequence). The CDR3 covers 14 residues.

V and J are TRBV9 and TRBJ2-3, with D possibly TRBD1 on 6 matching bases. The CDR3 has 16 residues. In germline, CDR1 is SGDLS, CDR2 YYNGEE. The germline V and J ends were trimmed by 4 bases and 2 bases, with 17 bases remaining between them. Written as DNA, the CDR3 is TGTGCCAGCAGCCAGACAGGCGCCGTTGACACAGATACGCAGTATTTT. Its translation is CASSQTGAVDTDTQYF.

In the case of this clonotype: The CDR3 does not close with the conserved phenylalanine or tryptophan, likely indicating a read error. J is TRBJ2-7 and V is TRBV3-1, with D unclear. V lost 0 bases and J lost 7, with 10 bases in between. The length of the CDR3 is 13 residues. Germline V lookup: CDR1 LGHDT, CDR2 YNNKEL (reference sequence). CDR3 protein: CASSQDHAWEQYS. The DNA for the CDR3 is TGTGCCAGCAGCCAAGATCACGCCTGGGAGCAGTACTCC.